This T cell receptor (beta chain) was obtained from a study of breast tumors, draining lymph nodes, adjacent tissues. This clonotype was counted a few times. The antigen remains unidentified. Regarding the study as a whole: Tumors had less TCR diversity than lymph nodes, more than nontumor tissue. Findings are consistent with lymph node origin and intratumoral expansion of most tumor T cells.

CDR3 size: 16 residues. The germline V gene has CDR1 SNHLY and CDR2 FYNNEI. V shed 4 bases and J shed 2 bases, with 17 bases lying between them. From the multiplex PCR reads, TCRdb called clonotypes with MiXCR, one entry per CDR3 protein. Here the sample spans 250,000 or so distinct CDR3 sequences, about 33% being singletons. Samples came from axillary lymph nodes draining the breast cancer. The V call is TRBV2, the J call TRBJ1-1; a weak D match, TRBD1 (6 bases). The specimen sequenced was axillary lymph node tissue. The source of this sequence is a female donor with breast cancer. Some clones in this sample may be carry-over from other donors' samples. This CDR3 reads CASSGGGPLRNTEAFF. The CDR3 DNA is TGTGCCAGCAGTGGTGGGGGCCCACTCCGCAACACTGAAGCTTTCTTT.